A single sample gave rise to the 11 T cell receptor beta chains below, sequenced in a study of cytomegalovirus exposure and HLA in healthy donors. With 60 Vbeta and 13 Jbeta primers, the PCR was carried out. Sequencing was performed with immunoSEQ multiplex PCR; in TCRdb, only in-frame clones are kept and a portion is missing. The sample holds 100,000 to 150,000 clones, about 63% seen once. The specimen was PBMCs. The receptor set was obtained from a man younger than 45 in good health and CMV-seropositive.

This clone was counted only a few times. The CDR3 spells CASSLGLTGVNQPQHF. The CDR3 region has the DNA TGCGCCAGCAGCTTGGGGTTGACAGGGGTCAATCAGCCCCAGCATTTT. The gene calls are TRBV5-1 and TRBJ1-5, with 8 bases matching TRBD1. The CDR3 sequence is 16 residues long. Germline values: CDR1 SGHRS, CDR2 YFSETQ. V lost 0 bases and J lost 3; bases outside the gene matches: 5.

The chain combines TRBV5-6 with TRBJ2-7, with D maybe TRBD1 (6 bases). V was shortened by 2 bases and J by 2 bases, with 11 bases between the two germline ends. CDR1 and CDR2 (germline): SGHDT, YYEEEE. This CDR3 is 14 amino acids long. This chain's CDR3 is CASSFRGRTYEQYF. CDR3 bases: TGTGCCAGCAGCTTCAGGGGACGCACCTACGAGCAGTACTTC.

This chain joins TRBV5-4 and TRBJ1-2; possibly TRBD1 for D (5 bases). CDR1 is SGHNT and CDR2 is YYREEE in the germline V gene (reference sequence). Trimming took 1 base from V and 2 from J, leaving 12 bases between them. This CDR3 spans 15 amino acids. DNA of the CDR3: TGTGCCAGCAGCTTGTCGGCAGGGTCCAACTATGGCTACACCTTC. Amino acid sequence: CASSLSAGSNYGYTF.

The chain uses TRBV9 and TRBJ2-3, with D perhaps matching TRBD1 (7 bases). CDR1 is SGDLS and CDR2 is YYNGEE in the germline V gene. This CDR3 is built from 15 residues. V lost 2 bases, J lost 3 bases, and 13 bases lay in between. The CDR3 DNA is TGTGCCAGCAGCGTCTCACAGGGGAGGACAGATACGCAGTATTTT. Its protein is CASSVSQGRTDTQYF.

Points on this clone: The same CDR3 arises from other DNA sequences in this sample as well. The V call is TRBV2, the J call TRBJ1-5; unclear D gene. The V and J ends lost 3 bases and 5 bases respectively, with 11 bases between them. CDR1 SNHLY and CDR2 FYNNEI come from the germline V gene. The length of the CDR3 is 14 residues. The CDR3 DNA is TGTGCCAGCAGTGAGGCAGCGCCGGATCAGCCCCAGCATTTT. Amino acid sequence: CASSEAAPDQPQHF.

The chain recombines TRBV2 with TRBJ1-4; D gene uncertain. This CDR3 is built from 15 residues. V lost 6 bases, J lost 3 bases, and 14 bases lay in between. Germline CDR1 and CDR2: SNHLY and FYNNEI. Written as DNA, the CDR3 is TGTGCCAGCAGGGGAGGTAATTCAGCTAATGAAAAACTGTTTTTT. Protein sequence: CASRGGNSANEKLFF.

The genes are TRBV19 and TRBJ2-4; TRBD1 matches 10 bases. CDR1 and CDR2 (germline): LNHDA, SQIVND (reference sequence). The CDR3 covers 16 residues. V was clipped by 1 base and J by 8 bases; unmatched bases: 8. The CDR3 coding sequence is TGTGCCAGTAGTATAGGGAGGACAGGGGGAATGGACATTCAGTACTTC. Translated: CASSIGRTGGMDIQYF.

The CDR3, as DNA: TGCGCCAGCAGCCCGGGGGGGACAGACGATTATGGCTACACCTTC. Translated: CASSPGGTDDYGYTF. This chain connects TRBV5-1 to TRBJ1-2, with 7 nucleotides matching TRBD1. J gave up 5 bases and V 4 bases, and 11 bases lay outside the gene matches. Germline V gene lookup returns CDR1 SGHRS and CDR2 YFSETQ. The CDR3 length is 15 residues.

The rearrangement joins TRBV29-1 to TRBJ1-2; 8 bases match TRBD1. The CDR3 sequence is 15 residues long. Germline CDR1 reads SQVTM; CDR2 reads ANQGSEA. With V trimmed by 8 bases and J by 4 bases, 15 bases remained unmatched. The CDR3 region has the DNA TGCAGCATACGTGAGACTGGACAGGGAACCTATGGCTACACCTTC. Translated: CSIRETGQGTYGYTF.

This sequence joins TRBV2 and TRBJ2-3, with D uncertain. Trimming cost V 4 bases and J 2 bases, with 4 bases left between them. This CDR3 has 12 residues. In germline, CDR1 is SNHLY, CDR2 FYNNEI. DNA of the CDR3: TGTGCCAGCAGTGCGTACACAGATACGCAGTATTTT. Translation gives CASSAYTDTQYF.

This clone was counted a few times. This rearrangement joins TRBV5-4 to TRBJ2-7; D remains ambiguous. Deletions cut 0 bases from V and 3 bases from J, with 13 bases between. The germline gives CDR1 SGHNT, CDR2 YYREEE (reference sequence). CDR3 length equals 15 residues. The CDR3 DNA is TGTGCCAGCAGCTTGGATGTGACACCAATCTACGAGCAGTACTTC. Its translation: CASSLDVTPIYEQYF.